These 19 T cell receptor beta chains share one sample of origin, sequenced in a study of cytomegalovirus exposure and HLA in healthy donors. In the PCR, 60 Vbeta and 13 Jbeta primers were used. The assay was immunoSEQ multiplex PCR, and TCRdb's table has in-frame clones only and misses some. Here the sample spans 220,000 or so clones, 75% being singletons. The sample consisted of PBMCs. These receptors were collected from a woman aged 25 to 39 in good health and CMV-seronegative.

The rearrangement links TRBV5-4 to TRBJ2-7, with a weak D call TRBD2 (5 bases). This CDR3 is 14 amino acids long. Germline CDR1 and CDR2: SGHNT and YYREEE (reference sequence). V lost 0 bases to trimming and J lost 2 bases, with 9 bases between them. CDR3 region: CASSLDSGTYEQYF. The DNA of the CDR3 is TGTGCCAGCAGCTTGGACAGCGGAACCTACGAGCAGTACTTC.

The chain employs TRBV19 and TRBJ2-7; D gene unclear. Germline V gives CDR1 LNHDA, CDR2 SQIVND (reference sequence). Trimming took off 6 bases at V and 4 bases at J, with 16 bases between the two ends. The CDR3 has 14 residues. This CDR3 is CASSPLGERYEQYF. The CDR3 coding sequence is TGTGCCAGTAGCCCCTTAGGAGAAAGATACGAGCAGTACTTC. Variable domain in full (rest from reference TRBV19 and TRBJ2-7): DGGITQSPKYLFRKEGQNVTLSCEQNLNHDAMYWYRQDPGQGLRLIYYSQIVNDFQKGDIAEGYSVSREKKESFPLTVTSAQKNPTAFYLCASSPLGERYEQYFGPGTRLTVT.

CDR3 region: CASSLRQGGGNTIYF. CDR3 nucleotide sequence: TGTGCCAGCAGTTTAAGGCAGGGAGGTGGAAACACCATATATTTT. The V and J genes are TRBV28 and TRBJ1-3; D might be TRBD1 (5 bases). V gave up 2 bases and J gave up 3 bases, with 11 bases separating them. This CDR3 region has 15 residues. Germline-derived CDR1 and CDR2 are MDHEN and SYDVKM.

The V call is TRBV10-3, the J call TRBJ2-2; TRBD2 aligns across 12 bases. The CDR3 consists of 16 residues. Germline V CDR1 and CDR2: ENHRY, SYGVKD. Losses at the gene ends were 6 bases for V and 4 bases for J; bases not matched to a gene: 6. In DNA form, the CDR3 reads TGTGCCATCAGGAGTGGACTAGCGGGGACCACCGGGGAGCTGTTTTTT. It translates to CAIRSGLAGTTGELFF.

V and J are TRBV2 and TRBJ1-2, with 10 bases aligning to TRBD1. J lost 8 bases, V lost 5 bases, and 8 bases had no gene match. The CDR3 spans 14 residues. The V gene's germline CDR1 is SNHLY and CDR2 FYNNEI. The CDR3 reads CASSYKGQGWGYTF. The CDR3 nucleotides are TGTGCCAGCAGTTATAAGGGACAGGGGTGGGGCTACACCTTC.

Of note for this clone: Germline and junction disagree at one end, which may indicate a read error. V is TRBV6-1 and J is TRBJ2-5; TRBD2 matches at 11 bases. This CDR3 spans 14 amino acids. From germline, CDR1 is MNHNS and CDR2 SASEGT. CDR3 in amino acids: CAISLAGGGETQYF. Written as DNA, the CDR3 is TGTGCCATCAGTTTAGCGGGAGGGGGGGAGACCCAGTACTTC.

The rearrangement joins TRBV28 to TRBJ1-1, with D uncertain. This CDR3 is 14 amino acids long. Germline CDR1 and CDR2: MDHEN and SYDVKM. Trimming took off 2 bases at V and 0 bases at J, with 7 bases between the two ends. DNA for the CDR3: TGTGCCAGCAGTTTAGGCCAGTTGAACACTGAAGCTTTCTTT. Its translation: CASSLGQLNTEAFF.

The genes are TRBV27 and TRBJ2-1; 8 nucleotides match TRBD2. Germline-derived CDR1 and CDR2 are MNHEY and SMNVEV (reference sequence). The junction had 4 bases not matched to a gene; V was cut back by 6 bases and J by 0 bases. The CDR3 has 15 amino acids. CDR3 sequence reads: CASRLSGSSYNEQFF. Written as DNA, the CDR3 is TGTGCCAGCAGATTAAGCGGGAGCTCCTACAATGAGCAGTTCTTC.

As regards this clone: This CDR3 is also generated by other DNA sequences in the sample. The V gene is TRBV30, the J gene TRBJ1-1; no reliable D call. Germline CDR1 GTSNPN, CDR2 SVGIG (reference sequence). The CDR3 is 14 residues long. With 2 bases removed from V and 3 bases from J, the gap between germline ends came to 13 bases. CDR3 region: CAWSPSLQDTEAFF. As DNA, the CDR3 is TGTGCCTGGAGTCCCAGTCTTCAGGACACTGAAGCTTTCTTT.

The chain combines TRBV18 with TRBJ1-1, with a tentative D call TRBD1 (6 bases). Trimming shortened V by 5 bases and J by 1 base, and 11 bases separated the two germline ends. The CDR3 loop spans 14 amino acids. Germline CDR1 KGHSH, CDR2 LQKENI. The CDR3 is CASSAARGNTEAFF. The CDR3 nucleotides are TGTGCCAGCTCAGCCGCCAGGGGGAACACTGAAGCTTTCTTT.

This chain joins TRBV6-6 and TRBJ1-1; 7 bases fit TRBD1. CDR3 size: 15 residues. Germline loops: CDR1 MNHNY, CDR2 SVGAGI (reference sequence). J was trimmed by 3 bases and V by 6 bases; bases with no gene match: 10. The CDR3 spells CASSRGQAGDTEAFF. As DNA, the CDR3 is TGTGCCAGCAGCCGAGGACAGGCGGGTGACACTGAAGCTTTCTTT.

V gene TRBV7-9 combines with J gene TRBJ2-5; D unclear. The DNA end favors TRBJ2-7, so the J call may be wrong. The CDR3 sequence is 13 residues long. Germline CDR1 is SEHNR and CDR2 is FQNEAQ (reference sequence). The CDR3 region has the DNA TGTGCCAGCAGCTTAGATATCGGCGGCGAGCAGTACTTC. It specifies CASSLDIGGEQYF.

This chain joins TRBV14 and TRBJ2-7; TRBD2 might be the D (5 bases). Per the germline V gene, CDR1 is SGHDN and CDR2 is FVKESK. The CDR3 totals 15 residues. V was shortened by 4 bases and J by 6 bases, with 19 bases between the two germline ends. CDR3 amino acids: CASSPELGKEAEQYF. Written as DNA, the CDR3 is TGTGCCAGCAGCCCCGAGCTGGGGAAGGAGGCCGAGCAGTACTTC.

The genes are TRBV5-5 and TRBJ2-1, with a weak D call TRBD1 (5 bases). V lost 0 bases to trimming and J lost 1 base, with 8 bases between them. The CDR3 has 15 amino acids. The germline V gene encodes CDR1 SGHKS and CDR2 YYEKEE (reference sequence). CDR3: CASSLVGASYNEQFF. The CDR3 coding sequence is TGTGCCAGCAGCTTGGTAGGGGCATCCTACAATGAGCAGTTCTTC.

This clone was observed a handful of times. The genes are TRBV5-4 and TRBJ1-1; 8 positions match TRBD1. The CDR3 totals 14 residues. The trim removed 4 bases at V and 3 bases at J, leaving 5 bases unmatched. Germline CDR1 SGHNT, CDR2 YYREEE (reference sequence). CDR3 region: CASSAGGTDTEAFF. CDR3 nucleotides: TGTGCCAGCAGCGCAGGGGGCACGGACACTGAAGCTTTCTTT.

The CDR3 loop is CATSLLGRNEQFF. The DNA of the CDR3 is TGTGCCACCAGCCTCCTAGGAAGGAATGAGCAGTTCTTC. V usage is TRBV15 and J usage is TRBJ2-1; D remains unclear. CDR1 and CDR2 (germline): LNHNV, YYDKDF (reference sequence). The V end was cut by 5 bases, the J end by 7 bases, with 12 bases between. The CDR3 consists of 13 residues.

A few counts support this clone. The chain has TRBV7-6 and TRBJ2-3; 7 positions agree with TRBD2. V lost 0 bases to trimming and J lost 4 bases; unmatched junction nucleotides: 4. This CDR3 has 15 amino acids. Germline values: CDR1 SGHVS, CDR2 FNYEAQ. The CDR3 DNA sequence: TGTGCCAGCAGCTTAGCGGGAGGGCCGGCAGATACGCAGTATTTT. This sequence encodes CASSLAGGPADTQYF.

The chain uses TRBV11-2 and TRBJ2-1; 9 nucleotides agree with TRBD2. The CDR3 length is 16 residues. CDR1 is SGHAT and CDR2 is FQNNGV in the germline V gene. J was trimmed by 1 base and V by 5 bases; bases with no gene match: 6. In DNA, the CDR3 is TGTGCCAGCAGCGACTTAGCGGGAGCGTCCTACAATGAGCAGTTCTTC. Protein: CASSDLAGASYNEQFF.

This clone was observed a handful of times. The V call is TRBV7-3, the J call TRBJ2-1, with TRBD1 matching 9 bases. This CDR3 is built from 14 residues. Looked up from germline, CDR1 is SGHTA and CDR2 is FQGTGA. The junction had 7 bases not matched to a gene; V was cut back by 5 bases and J by 8 bases. Here the CDR3 DNA reads TGTGCCAGCAGCCGATGGACAGGGGCTGATGAGCAGTTCTTC. It yields the protein CASSRWTGADEQFF.